This TCR beta chain came from a study of beta chain features in type 1 diabetes. All sorted populations exceeded 95% purity. This clone has a handful of counts. Its antigen is as yet unknown. Reverse transcribing all isolated RNA meant expressed TCRB transcripts were sequenced. The protocol was immunoSEQ multiplex PCR, while the TCRdb copy is restricted to in-frame clones and leaves out a portion. The table records about 340,000 clones, roughly 14% of them present only once. Germline CDR1 reads LGHNT; CDR2 reads FRNRAP. Between the trimmed V and J ends, which lost 3 bases and 8 bases, there was a span of 7 bases. CDR3 size: 11 residues. Findings and limits, study-wide: Moderately but significantly shorter TCRB CDR3s were found in Type 1 diabetes patients in all four CD4+ subsets. Fewer junction insertions and more nucleotide deletions appeared in type 1 diabetes patients.

Sequenced input: naive CD4+ T cells from blood. The chain joins TRBV12-5 to TRBJ1-1; D may be TRBD1 (6 bases). The sequence was obtained from a woman aged 18-29 years with type 1 diabetes. The CDR3 sequence is CASGFGTEAFF. The CDR3 DNA is TGTGCTAGTGGTTTTGGGACAGAAGCTTTCTTT.